The subject of this entry is one T cell receptor (beta chain). A junction end diverges from the germline sequence, so it may reflect a read error. The data originate from a study of control samples from healthy donors and cancer patients. Germline CDR1 reads MDHEN; CDR2 reads SYDVKM. This CDR3 is built from 11 residues. Sequenced by immunoSEQ multiplex PCR; TCRdb stores in-frame clones only, minus some. The repertoire holds about 150,000 clones, with 85% to 95% as singletons. Sequencing was performed on blood. This chain links TRBV28 with TRBJ1-4, with a weak D call TRBD1 (6 bases). The source is a man aged 50-59 years in good health. CDR3 sequence (DNA): TGTGCCAGCAGCAGAACATCACAGGGCGTGTTT. Translated, it gives CASSRTSQGVF.